The 29 T cell receptor beta chains below come from one sample, sequenced in a study of blood T cell repertoires in COVID-19. Measured with immunoSEQ multiplex PCR; TCRdb has only the in-frame clones, and not every one. The data contain nearly 350,000 clones, roughly 90% of them singletons. Sample: PBMCs or T cells enriched from blood (not recorded which). The receptors come from a woman aged 25-40 years who had recovered from COVID-19.

This chain joins TRBV2 and TRBJ2-1; a possible D gene is TRBD2 (5 bases). This CDR3 has 15 amino acids. V gave up 6 bases and J gave up 7 bases, with 19 bases separating them. The V gene's germline CDR1 is SNHLY and CDR2 FYNNEI. CDR3 DNA: TGTGCCAGCAGGGAACTGGCGGGCGACGAAAATGAGCAGTTCTTC. Translation: CASRELAGDENEQFF.

The chain recombines TRBV27 with TRBJ1-2; 7 nucleotides agree with TRBD1. The ends lost 4 bases at V and 3 bases at J; junction bases unmatched: 8. The germline gives CDR1 MNHEY, CDR2 SMNVEV (reference sequence). The CDR3 totals 15 residues. The CDR3 protein is CASSSHGTADYGYTF. In nucleotides, the CDR3 is TGTGCCAGCAGTTCCCACGGGACAGCCGACTATGGCTACACCTTC.

The rearrangement links TRBV7-9 to TRBJ2-5; D is perhaps TRBD1 (6 bases). The length of the CDR3 is 16 residues. Germline V gene data show CDR1 as SEHNR and CDR2 as FQNEAQ (reference sequence). Trimming took 5 bases from V and 8 from J, leaving 24 bases between them. The CDR3 protein is CASSPPQRQVQPTQYF. The CDR3 nucleotides are TGTGCCAGCAGCCCGCCCCAACGACAGGTCCAACCCACCCAGTACTTC.

V and J are TRBV4-1 and TRBJ2-7; TRBD2 matches at 12 bases. Germline lookup yields CDR1 MGHRA and CDR2 YSYEKL. V gave up 0 bases and J gave up 0 bases; unmatched junction bases: 9. The CDR3 is 19 residues long. CDR3 amino acids: CASSQDLTSGGHNSYEQYF. In DNA, the CDR3 is TGCGCCAGCAGCCAAGATTTGACTAGCGGGGGCCATAACTCCTACGAGCAGTACTTC.

The V call is TRBV11-2, the J call TRBJ2-1; D remains ambiguous. V lost 6 bases to trimming and J lost 5 bases, with 17 bases between them. CDR3 length equals 15 residues. CDR1 and CDR2 (germline): SGHAT, FQNNGV. CDR3 region: CASSSPFETDNEQFF. The CDR3 DNA is TGTGCCAGCAGTTCACCCTTTGAGACTGACAATGAGCAGTTCTTC.

In the case of this clone: Sequence at one end of the junction differs from germline and may be a read error. The chain couples TRBV9 to TRBJ1-1, with D possibly matching TRBD1 (6 bases). The CDR3 has 14 amino acids. Per the germline V gene, CDR1 is SGDLS and CDR2 is YYNGEE. The CDR3 DNA reads TGTGCCAGCAGCGTAGACGGGACAAACACCGAAGCTTTCTTT. Its translation: CASSVDGTNTEAFF.

This chain uses TRBV5-1 with TRBJ2-1, with 8 bases fitting TRBD2. This CDR3 spans 15 amino acids. The V gene end was trimmed by 0 bases and the J gene end by 1 base; junction bases not matched to a gene: 0. Germline CDR1 SGHRS, CDR2 YFSETQ. CDR3 amino acids: CASSLGGGSYNEQFF. CDR3 DNA sequence: TGCGCCAGCAGCTTGGGCGGGGGGTCCTACAATGAGCAGTTCTTC.

This chain uses TRBV6-5 with TRBJ1-5, with D possibly TRBD1 on 6 matching bases. The CDR3 is 14 residues long. Germline V gene data show CDR1 as MNHEY and CDR2 as SVGAGI. V was cut by 6 bases and J by 5 bases, with 14 bases left in between. CDR3 DNA sequence: TGTGCCAGCAGGAAATACAGGGCAGATCAGCCCCAGCATTTT. Translating gives CASRKYRADQPQHF.

The V gene is TRBV4-3, the J gene TRBJ2-2; 9 positions match TRBD1. Germline V CDR1 and CDR2: LGHNA, YSLEER. The length of the CDR3 is 16 residues. V was clipped by 4 bases and J by 1 base; unmatched bases: 4. CDR3 region: CASSLGTGWNTGELFF. CDR3 DNA sequence: TGCGCCAGCAGCCTGGGGACAGGGTGGAACACCGGGGAGCTGTTTTTT.

The J gene is TRBJ1-5, the V gene TRBV5-8, with D possibly being TRBD1 (6 bases). Germline V gives CDR1 SGHTS, CDR2 YDEGEE. This CDR3 spans 15 amino acids. With 4 bases removed from V and 3 bases from J, the gap between germline ends came to 14 bases. CDR3 amino acids: CASSPRQVNNQPQHF. The CDR3 DNA reads TGTGCCAGCAGCCCAAGACAGGTCAACAATCAGCCCCAGCATTTT.

The rearrangement joins TRBV5-4 to TRBJ2-5; no definite D call. With 9 bases removed from V and 0 bases from J, the gap between germline ends came to 6 bases. The CDR3 contains 11 residues. Per germline, CDR1 SGHNT and CDR2 YYREEE (reference sequence). CDR3 sequence (DNA): TGTGCCACCCGGGACCAAGAGACCCAGTACTTC. As protein: CATRDQETQYF.

This sequence joins TRBV5-4 and TRBJ2-7, with a tentative D call TRBD1 (7 bases). In germline, CDR1 is SGHNT, CDR2 YYREEE (reference sequence). CDR3 length: 13 amino acids. The V end lost 4 bases, the J end lost 3 bases, and 11 bases lay between the germline ends. The CDR3 protein is CASSGGTDYEQYF. CDR3 nucleotide sequence: TGTGCCAGCAGCGGCGGGACAGACTACGAGCAGTACTTC. Full variable domain (remainder filled in from reference TRBV5-4 and TRBJ2-7): ETGVTQSPTHLIKTRGQQVTLRCSSQSGHNTVSWYQQALGQGPQFIFQYYREEENGRGNFPPRFSGLQFPNYSSELNVNALELDDSALYLCASSGGTDYEQYFGPGTRLTVT.

The rearrangement joins TRBV5-4 to TRBJ2-3; possibly TRBD2 for D (5 bases). V lost 2 bases to trimming and J lost 4 bases, with 17 bases between them. Germline loops: CDR1 SGHNT, CDR2 YYREEE (reference sequence). This CDR3 is 16 amino acids long. The CDR3 sequence is CASSFGVGRSPDTQYF. In DNA, the CDR3 is TGTGCCAGCAGCTTCGGGGTTGGAAGGAGCCCAGATACGCAGTATTTT.

The rearrangement links TRBV30 to TRBJ2-7; a weak D match, TRBD1 (6 bases). There are 14 residues in the CDR3. V dropped 1 base and J dropped 2 bases, with 12 bases sitting between them. In germline, CDR1 is GTSNPN, CDR2 SVGIG (reference sequence). Written as DNA, the CDR3 is TGTGCCTGGAGTGGGGACACTTTCACCTACGAGCAGTACTTC. Residues: CAWSGDTFTYEQYF.

The CDR3 region is CASSPTRPGGQFF. In DNA, the CDR3 is TGTGCCAGCAGCCCGACTCGACCGGGGGGGCAGTTCTTC. V and J are TRBV21-1 and TRBJ2-1; the table's D call, TRBD2, has no DNA check behind it. TRBV21-1 is flagged as a pseudogene. The CDR3 has 13 amino acids.

The chain uses TRBV7-2 and TRBJ1-5; no clear D. Germline V gene data show CDR1 as SGHTA and CDR2 as FQGNSA. Trimming removed 5 bases at V and 10 bases at J, with 15 bases between. This CDR3 has 13 residues. The CDR3 nucleotides read TGTGCCAGCAGCCCCAGTCCCCAGCGACCCCAGCATTTT. Translating gives CASSPSPQRPQHF.

This clone was picked up one time. The chain joins TRBV30 to TRBJ1-6; D is unresolved. In germline, CDR1 is GTSNPN, CDR2 SVGIG (reference sequence). The CDR3 totals 14 residues. Trimming pared 3 bases from V and 7 bases from J, leaving 13 bases between. The CDR3 region is CAWRPRPGNSPLHF. CDR3 DNA sequence: TGTGCCTGGAGGCCGAGGCCGGGGAATTCACCCCTCCACTTT.

The chain carries TRBV6-2 or TRBV6-3 and TRBJ2-2; D might be TRBD1 (6 bases). Germline V CDR1 and CDR2: MNHEY, SVGEGT. Trimming stripped 3 bases from V and 3 bases from J, with 14 bases between. The CDR3 is 16 residues long. The CDR3 sequence is CASSYASRGDTGELFF. CDR3 nucleotide sequence: TGTGCCAGCAGTTATGCCAGCAGGGGTGACACCGGGGAGCTGTTTTTT.

The rearrangement uses TRBV5-6 and TRBJ2-7, with 7 bases aligning to TRBD2. The CDR3 spans 14 residues. V trimming: 3 bases; J trimming: 4 bases; junction bases outside the gene matches: 7. Germline V gene data show CDR1 as SGHDT and CDR2 as YYEEEE. The CDR3 bases are TGTGCCAGCAGCTCTAGCGGCCTAATTTACGAGCAGTACTTC. Protein: CASSSSGLIYEQYF. Based on the CDR3 plus reference TRBV5-6 and TRBJ2-7, the full variable domain is DAGVTQSPTHLIKTRGQQVTLRCSPKSGHDTVSWYQQALGQGPQFIFQYYEEEERQRGNFPDRFSGHQFPNYSSELNVNALLLGDSALYLCASSSSGLIYEQYFGPGTRLTVT.

The CDR3 reads CASSSTGSGGYTF. The CDR3, as DNA: TGTGCCAGCAGTTCCACAGGCAGTGGTGGCTACACCTTC. The chain combines TRBV12-3 or TRBV12-4 with TRBJ1-2; possibly TRBD1 for D (5 bases). This CDR3 is 13 amino acids long. V lost 4 bases and J 7 bases, leaving 13 bases between the germline ends.

This chain uses TRBV21-1 with TRBJ2-7; TRBD2 is the table's D call and was not checked against the DNA. TRBV21-1 is reported as a pseudogene. The CDR3 has 12 amino acids. The DNA of the CDR3 is TGTGCCAGCAGCAAGAGTTGCTACGAGCAGTACTTC. Encoded protein: CASSKSCYEQYF.

The V gene is TRBV24-1, the J gene TRBJ1-3; D is unclear. Germline V gene lookup returns CDR1 KGHDR and CDR2 SFDVKD. V was trimmed by 4 bases and J by 0 bases, leaving 6 bases between them. The CDR3 extends over 14 amino acids. The CDR3 sequence: CATSEQLSGNTIYF. As DNA, the CDR3 is TGTGCCACCAGTGAACAGCTCTCTGGAAACACCATATATTTT.

The chain is built from TRBV15 and TRBJ2-7; 7 bases align to TRBD1. The CDR3 sequence is 14 residues long. J gave up 4 bases and V 9 bases, and 12 bases lay outside the gene matches. The germline CDR1 and CDR2 sequences are LNHNV and YYDKDF (reference sequence). CDR3 nucleotide sequence: TGTGCCACAGACGATAAGGGGGCTCCATACGAGCAGTACTTC. Its protein is CATDDKGAPYEQYF.

CDR3 amino acids: CASSMDRVNSPLHF. The CDR3 region has the DNA TGTGCCAGTAGTATGGACAGGGTCAATTCACCCCTCCACTTT. V usage is TRBV19 and J usage is TRBJ1-6; TRBD1 matches 8 bases. This CDR3 has 14 amino acids. The junction had 2 bases not matched to a gene; V was cut back by 3 bases and J by 7 bases. Germline CDR1 LNHDA, CDR2 SQIVND (reference sequence).

V gene TRBV6-2 or TRBV6-3 combines with J gene TRBJ2-7, with D maybe TRBD2 (5 bases). Germline V CDR1 and CDR2: MNHEY, SVGEGT. Between the trimmed V and J ends, which lost 1 base and 6 bases, there was a span of 7 bases. The CDR3 loop spans 12 amino acids. The chain's CDR3 is CASSYWTLEQYF. The CDR3, as DNA: TGTGCCAGCAGTTACTGGACTCTCGAGCAGTACTTC.

The V call is TRBV6-5, the J call TRBJ2-2; 7 bases match TRBD1. The CDR3 is 14 amino acids. In germline, CDR1 is MNHEY, CDR2 SVGAGI. With 7 bases clipped from V and 3 bases from J, the junction kept 5 bases outside the gene matches. CDR3 sequence: CASIRDRDTGELFF. DNA for the CDR3: TGTGCCAGCATCCGGGACAGAGACACCGGGGAGCTGTTTTTT.

This chain connects TRBV18 to TRBJ2-3; TRBD1 aligns across 11 bases. The length of the CDR3 is 16 residues. Germline assignment: CDR1 KGHSH and CDR2 LQKENI. V lost 5 bases and J lost 2; bases outside the gene matches: 6. Here the CDR3 reads CASSTDRGLATDTQYF. The DNA for the CDR3 is TGTGCCAGCTCAACGGACAGGGGGCTTGCCACAGATACGCAGTATTTT.

The chain employs TRBV5-1 and TRBJ2-1; 7 bases line up with TRBD1. CDR3 length: 14 amino acids. Trimming at V came to 2 bases and at J to 6 bases, leaving 5 bases not matched to a gene. CDR1 is SGHRS, CDR2 YFSETQ, per germline. The CDR3 is CASSFTGVSNEQFF. As DNA, the CDR3 is TGCGCCAGCAGCTTCACAGGGGTGAGCAATGAGCAGTTCTTC.

This chain uses TRBV7-9 with TRBJ1-2, with 7 bases that match TRBD1. Germline V gene lookup returns CDR1 SEHNR and CDR2 FQNEAQ (reference sequence). This CDR3 is built from 13 residues. The V gene end was trimmed by 5 bases and the J gene end by 6 bases; junction bases not matched to a gene: 6. The CDR3 DNA reads TGTGCCAGCAGCCCGGGACAGTACGATGGCTACACCTTC. It translates to CASSPGQYDGYTF.